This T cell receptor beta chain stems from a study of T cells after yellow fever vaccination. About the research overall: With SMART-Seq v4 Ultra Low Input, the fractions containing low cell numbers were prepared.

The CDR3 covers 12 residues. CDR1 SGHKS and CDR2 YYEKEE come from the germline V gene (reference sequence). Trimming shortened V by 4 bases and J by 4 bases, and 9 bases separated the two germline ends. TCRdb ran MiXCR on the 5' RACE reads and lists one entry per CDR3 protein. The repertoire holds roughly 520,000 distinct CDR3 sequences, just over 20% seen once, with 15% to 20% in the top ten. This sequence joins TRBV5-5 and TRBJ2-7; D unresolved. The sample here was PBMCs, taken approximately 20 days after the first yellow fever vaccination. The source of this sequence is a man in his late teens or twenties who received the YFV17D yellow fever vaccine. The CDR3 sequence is CASSTTDYEQYV. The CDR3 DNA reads TGTGCCAGCAGCACAACAGATTACGAGCAGTACGTC.